This T cell receptor beta chain is drawn from a study of type 1 regulatory T cells. Study background: This in vitro CD4 product, T-allo10, is enriched for Tr1 cells and alloantigen-specific.

Germline V lookup: CDR1 MDHEN, CDR2 SYDVKM. The CDR3 is 14 residues long. V lost 3 bases and J 5 bases, leaving 13 bases between the germline ends. This clonotype was observed at least ten times. TCRdb used MiXCR to reprocess the reads, holding one entry per CDR3 protein. The data show about 20,000 distinct CDR3 sequences, about 10% seen once. The rearrangement joins TRBV28 to TRBJ2-5, with D possibly matching TRBD2 (6 bases). Material: CD4+ T cells, either the whole sample or a sorted fraction (not recorded which). The sequence derives from a human donor in good health. The chain's CDR3 is CASSLGGVGETQYF. In nucleotides, the CDR3 is TGTGCCAGCAGTTTGGGGGGAGTGGGGGAGACCCAGTACTTC.